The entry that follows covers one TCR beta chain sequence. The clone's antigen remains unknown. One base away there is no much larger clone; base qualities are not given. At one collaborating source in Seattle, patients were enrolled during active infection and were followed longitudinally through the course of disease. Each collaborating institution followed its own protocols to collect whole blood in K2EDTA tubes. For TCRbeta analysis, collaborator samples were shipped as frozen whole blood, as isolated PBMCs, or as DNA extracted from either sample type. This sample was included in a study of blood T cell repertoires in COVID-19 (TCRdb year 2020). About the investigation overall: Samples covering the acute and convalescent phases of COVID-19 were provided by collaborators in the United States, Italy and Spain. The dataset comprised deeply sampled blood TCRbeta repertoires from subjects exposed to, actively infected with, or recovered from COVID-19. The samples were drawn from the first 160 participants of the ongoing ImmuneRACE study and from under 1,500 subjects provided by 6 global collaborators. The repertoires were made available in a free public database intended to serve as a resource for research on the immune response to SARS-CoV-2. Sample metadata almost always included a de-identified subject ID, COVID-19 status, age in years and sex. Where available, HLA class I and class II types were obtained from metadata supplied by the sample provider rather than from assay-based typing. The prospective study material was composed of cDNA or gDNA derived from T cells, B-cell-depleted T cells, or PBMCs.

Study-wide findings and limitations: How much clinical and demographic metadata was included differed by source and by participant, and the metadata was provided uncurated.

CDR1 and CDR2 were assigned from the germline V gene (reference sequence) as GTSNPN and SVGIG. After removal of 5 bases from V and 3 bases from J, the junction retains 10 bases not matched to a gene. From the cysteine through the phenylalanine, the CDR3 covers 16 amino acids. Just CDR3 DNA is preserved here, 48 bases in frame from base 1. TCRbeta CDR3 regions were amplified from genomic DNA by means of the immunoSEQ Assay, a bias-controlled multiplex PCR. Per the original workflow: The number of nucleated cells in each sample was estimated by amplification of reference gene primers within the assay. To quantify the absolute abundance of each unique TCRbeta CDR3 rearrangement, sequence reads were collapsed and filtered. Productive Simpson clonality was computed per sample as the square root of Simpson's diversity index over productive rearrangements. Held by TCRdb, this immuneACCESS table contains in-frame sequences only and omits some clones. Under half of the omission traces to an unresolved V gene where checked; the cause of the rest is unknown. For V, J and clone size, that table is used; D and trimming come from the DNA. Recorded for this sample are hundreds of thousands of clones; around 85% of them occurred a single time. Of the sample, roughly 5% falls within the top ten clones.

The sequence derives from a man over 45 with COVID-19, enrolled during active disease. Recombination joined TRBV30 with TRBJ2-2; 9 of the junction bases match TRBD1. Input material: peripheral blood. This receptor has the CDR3 CAWGDRDRDDTGELFF. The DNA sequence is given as TGTGCCTGGGGGGACCGGGACAGGGACGACACCGGGGAGCTGTTTTTT.